The sequence of this T cell receptor beta chain was determined in a study of T cell responses to AZD1222 COVID-19 vaccine. Repertoires were generated with immunoSEQ multiplex PCR, while TCRdb's copy carries only in-frame clones and drops some. The profile shows roughly 91,000 clones, approximately 90% of them singletons. A remark on this clone: The antigen remains unidentified.

Overall study findings and caveats: Following two doses of AZD1222, Spike-specific TCR breadth and depth rose.

Sequences were derived from peripheral blood, sampled on day 0 of AZD1222 vaccination. This receptor was obtained from an adult in good health.

CDR3 sequence (DNA): TGTGCCAGCAGCCCGACTAGCGGGAGTCAGGGGGAGCAGTACGTC. It encodes CASSPTSGSQGEQYV. The rearrangement uses TRBV11-2 and TRBJ2-7; 12 bases fit TRBD2. V shed 5 bases, J shed 7 bases, and the junction held 9 bases outside the gene matches. This CDR3 region has 15 residues. Per the germline V gene, CDR1 is SGHAT and CDR2 is FQNNGV.